At least ten counts were recorded for the clone carrying this T cell receptor (beta chain). Its antigen is undetermined. Sequencing libraries for TCR beta were prepared with iRepertoire HTBI primers and Arm-PCR of CDR3 regions. A single record per CDR3 protein comes from TCRdb applying MiXCR to the multiplex PCR reads. The profile shows 300,000 to 500,000 distinct CDR3 sequences, around 20% of them singletons. The sample originates from a study of regulatory T cells in long-lasting Graves disease. Whole-study results and caveats: A greater number of public clonotypes (under 3,000) was shared by persistent patients than by new patients (about 890). Persistent disease was associated with favored TRBV28 usage and with favored use of TRBJ1-2 and TRBJ2-5.

Between the trimmed V and J ends, which lost 6 bases and 2 bases, there was a span of 8 bases. CDR3 length: 14 residues. CDR1 is SNHLY, CDR2 FYNNEI, per germline. Time point indicated: persistent/refractory GD, antithyroid drugs over 5 years with positive TRAb. RNA isolated from PBMCs was used to make the TCR library. The chain links TRBV2 to TRBJ2-6; D possibly corresponds to TRBD2 (5 bases). The clonotype was recovered from a female donor with Graves disease. Here the sequenced sample was peripheral blood mononuclear cells (PBMCs), taken when the disease was refractory, from a patient treated with antithyroid drugs. The CDR3 spells CASSEGPGANVLTF. In DNA, the CDR3 is TGTGCCAGCAGCGAGGGTCCTGGGGCCAACGTCCTGACTTTC. Based on the CDR3 plus reference TRBV2 and TRBJ2-6, the full variable domain is EPEVTQTPSHQVTQMGQEVILRCVPISNHLYFYWYRQILGQKVEFLVSFYNNEISEKSEIFDDQFSVERPDGSNFTLKIRSTKLEDSAMYFCASSEGPGANVLTFGAGSRLTVL.